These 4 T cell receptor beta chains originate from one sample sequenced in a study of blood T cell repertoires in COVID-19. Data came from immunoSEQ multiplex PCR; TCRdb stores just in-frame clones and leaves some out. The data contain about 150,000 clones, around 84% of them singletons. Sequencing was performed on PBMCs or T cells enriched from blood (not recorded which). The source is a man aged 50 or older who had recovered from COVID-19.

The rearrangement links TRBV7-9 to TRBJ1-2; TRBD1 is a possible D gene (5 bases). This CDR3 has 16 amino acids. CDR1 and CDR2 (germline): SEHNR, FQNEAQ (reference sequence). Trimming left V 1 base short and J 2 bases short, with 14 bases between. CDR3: CASSLDPGLRNYGYTF. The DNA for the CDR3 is TGTGCCAGCAGCTTAGACCCGGGACTCAGGAACTATGGCTACACCTTC.

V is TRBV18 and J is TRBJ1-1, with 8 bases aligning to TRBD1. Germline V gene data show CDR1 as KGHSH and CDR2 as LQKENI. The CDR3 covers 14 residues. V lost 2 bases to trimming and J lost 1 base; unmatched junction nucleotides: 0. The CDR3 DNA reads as TGTGCCAGCTCACCAACAGGGGGGAACACTGAAGCTTTCTTT. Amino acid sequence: CASSPTGGNTEAFF.

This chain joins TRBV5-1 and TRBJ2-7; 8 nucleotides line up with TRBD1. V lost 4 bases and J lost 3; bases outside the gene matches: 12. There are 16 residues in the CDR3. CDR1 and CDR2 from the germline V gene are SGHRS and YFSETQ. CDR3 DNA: TGCGCCAGCAGCGGAGGTTCAGGGACAGGTCTCTACGAGCAGTACTTC. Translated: CASSGGSGTGLYEQYF.

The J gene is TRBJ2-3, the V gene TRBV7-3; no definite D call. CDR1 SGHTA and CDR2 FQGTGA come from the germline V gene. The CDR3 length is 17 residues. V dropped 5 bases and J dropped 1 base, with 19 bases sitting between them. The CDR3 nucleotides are TGTGCCAGCAGCCCCCGAGGATCGTCATTTGGCACAGATACGCAGTATTTT. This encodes CASSPRGSSFGTDTQYF.